This TCR beta chain originates from a study of T cell responses to AZD1222 COVID-19 vaccine. A word on this clone: Its antigen is as yet unknown.

Only in-frame clones appear in the TCRdb table, and some are missing; sequencing was by immunoSEQ multiplex PCR. The table has about 140,000 clones, roughly 90% seen once. Overall study findings and caveats: Spike-specific TCRs gained breadth and depth after people received two AZD1222 doses. It should be noted that donors were predominantly white British and more often female, and clonal diversity was possibly underestimated. Recipients of AZD1222 seropositive at baseline numbered only 6 or 7. Spike-spanning, vaccine-associated CD4 TCRs were dominant at 160-218 and 743-854.

The V end lost 0 bases, the J end lost 3 bases, and 15 bases lay between the germline ends. CDR1 is LNHDA and CDR2 is SQIVND in the germline V gene (reference sequence). This CDR3 comprises 17 residues. The source was peripheral blood, collected on day 0 of AZD1222 vaccination. This sequence joins TRBV19 and TRBJ2-4; unclear D gene. The source of this sequence is an adult in good health. The DNA for the CDR3 is TGTGCCAGTAGTATAGATTTTGTGCCAGGCGTCAAAAACATTCAGTACTTC. Amino acid sequence: CASSIDFVPGVKNIQYF.